What follows are 32 T cell receptor beta chains derived from one specimen sequenced in a study of Ad26.COV2.S vaccination and SARS-CoV-2 variants. Regarding treatment: some 20 received Ad26.COV2.S at low or high dose, single or two shots; several received placebo; per-sample allocation not given. The samples were gathered on day 63 after the first injection of vaccine or placebo. Assay: immunoSEQ multiplex PCR; the TCRdb copy retains only in-frame clones and omits some. The table has hundreds of thousands of clones, 75% to 95% seen once. The sequenced sample was peripheral blood, obtained in a trial of Ad26.COV2.S vaccine versus placebo. The receptors were gathered from a person aged 18-60 years who received the Ad26.COV2.S COVID-19 vaccine or a placebo.

Written as DNA, the CDR3 is TGTGCCAGCAGCTTAGACCCCAGCTTTAGTGGGGCCAACGTCCTGACTTTC. Translating it yields CASSLDPSFSGANVLTF. The chain has TRBV7-8 and TRBJ2-6; D not certain. In germline, CDR1 is SGHVS, CDR2 FQNEAQ. V was trimmed by 1 base and J by 3 bases, leaving 13 bases between them. The CDR3 loop spans 17 amino acids.

V gene TRBV19 combines with J gene TRBJ2-3; D is possibly TRBD2 (5 bases). The CDR3 covers 16 residues. V was clipped by 3 bases and J by 4 bases, with 17 bases between them. Germline V gives CDR1 LNHDA, CDR2 SQIVND (reference sequence). The CDR3 DNA reads as TGTGCCAGTAGTATGGCCGACTACAACTCCCCAGATACGCAGTATTTT. As protein: CASSMADYNSPDTQYF.

The chain has TRBV29-1 and TRBJ2-3; a weak D match, TRBD2 (5 bases). Germline V gene sequence: CDR1 SQVTM, CDR2 ANQGSEA. This CDR3 contains 14 residues. V was shortened by 7 bases and J by 0 bases, with 14 bases between the two germline ends. In nucleotides, the CDR3 is TGCAGCGCACGCGAGCGGCTTAGCACAGATACGCAGTATTTT. Its translation is CSARERLSTDTQYF.

This chain uses TRBV11-2 with TRBJ2-7; the D call may be TRBD1 or TRBD2 (5 bases each). CDR1 SGHAT and CDR2 FQNNGV come from the germline V gene. This CDR3 contains 15 residues. V lost 6 bases, J lost 2 bases, and 17 bases lay in between. CDR3 nucleotide sequence: TGTGCCAGCAGATCCCACCGGGACGTTACCTACGAGCAGTACTTC. Translated, it gives CASRSHRDVTYEQYF.

The chain couples TRBV19 to TRBJ1-2; no clear D. Germline values: CDR1 LNHDA, CDR2 SQIVND (reference sequence). Trimming removed 7 bases from V and 2 bases from J, with 14 bases in between. This CDR3 region has 14 residues. DNA of the CDR3: TGTGCCAGTACCCCGTTGGCGGGGAACTATGGCTACACCTTC. Translation gives CASTPLAGNYGYTF.

This chain connects TRBV6-2 or TRBV6-3 to TRBJ2-7, with 10 positions matching TRBD2. The CDR3 has 15 amino acids. V trimming: 5 bases; J trimming: 6 bases; junction bases outside the gene matches: 10. Germline values: CDR1 MNHEY, CDR2 SVGEGT. CDR3 sequence: CASSPGLASLGEQYF. Written as DNA, the CDR3 is TGTGCCAGCAGTCCGGGACTAGCGAGTCTAGGCGAGCAGTACTTC.

The V call is TRBV20-1, the J call TRBJ2-7; 7 bases are a match to TRBD2. The CDR3 runs 11 residues. The trim removed 4 bases at V and 7 bases at J, leaving 4 bases unmatched. Per the germline V gene, CDR1 is DFQATT and CDR2 is SNEGSKA (reference sequence). CDR3 sequence reads: CSATQGGEQYF. For the CDR3, the DNA is TGCAGTGCTACCCAGGGAGGGGAGCAGTACTTC.

The V call is TRBV4-1, the J call TRBJ1-3; 7 nucleotides line up with TRBD1. After removal of 0 bases from V and 2 bases from J, the junction contained 4 bases not matched to a gene. The germline V gene has CDR1 MGHRA and CDR2 YSYEKL. The CDR3 is 16 residues long. The CDR3 bases are TGCGCCAGCAGCCAAGAATGGCAGGGGGCTGGAAACACCATATATTTT. It specifies CASSQEWQGAGNTIYF.

This clone is a singleton in its sample. This CDR3 reads CASSLTYEAFF. CDR3 nucleotides: TGTGCCAGCAGTTTAACATATGAAGCTTTCTTT. The V call is TRBV28, the J call TRBJ1-1; D remains ambiguous. V was shortened by 2 bases and J by 7 bases, with 5 bases between the two germline ends. Germline CDR1 MDHEN, CDR2 SYDVKM. The CDR3 has 11 residues.

This clone appeared a few times. CDR3 region: CASSLRDRAFF. The DNA of the CDR3 is TGTGCCAGCAGCCTCCGGGACAGAGCTTTCTTT. This chain uses TRBV6-5 with TRBJ1-1, with TRBD1 matching over 7 bases. Germline V lookup: CDR1 MNHEY, CDR2 SVGAGI. The CDR3 spans 11 residues. V trimming: 6 bases; J trimming: 10 bases; junction bases outside the gene matches: 5.

The J gene is TRBJ2-6, the V gene TRBV2, with D perhaps being TRBD1 or TRBD2 (5 bases each). The CDR3 has 15 residues. Per the germline V gene, CDR1 is SNHLY and CDR2 is FYNNEI. The V and J ends lost 9 bases and 0 bases respectively, with 12 bases between them. CDR3 sequence (DNA): TGTGCCAGTCTGGGACGGAGCTCTGGGGCCAACGTCCTGACTTTC. Translation: CASLGRSSGANVLTF. Full variable domain (missing parts from reference TRBV2 and TRBJ2-6): EPEVTQTPSHQVTQMGQEVILRCVPISNHLYFYWYRQILGQKVEFLVSFYNNEISEKSEIFDDQFSVERPDGSNFTLKIRSTKLEDSAMYFCASLGRSSGANVLTFGAGSRLTVL.

This chain joins TRBV5-4 and TRBJ2-7, with 9 bases identical to TRBD1. V was clipped by 4 bases and J by 5 bases; unmatched bases: 4. Per the germline V gene, CDR1 is SGHNT and CDR2 is YYREEE (reference sequence). This CDR3 is 13 amino acids long. CDR3 coding DNA: TGTGCCAGCAGCCAACAGGGGGCAGACGAGCAGTACTTC. As protein: CASSQQGADEQYF. The complete variable domain, with remaining parts taken from reference TRBV5-4 and TRBJ2-7, reads ETGVTQSPTHLIKTRGQQVTLRCSSQSGHNTVSWYQQALGQGPQFIFQYYREEENGRGNFPPRFSGLQFPNYSSELNVNALELDDSALYLCASSQQGADEQYFGPGTRLTVT.

The CDR3 sequence: CASSPSQGEVTEAFF. CDR3 coding DNA: TGTGCCAGCTCACCCTCACAGGGGGAGGTCACTGAAGCTTTCTTT. V is TRBV18 and J is TRBJ1-1; TRBD1 aligns across 8 bases. The CDR3 extends over 15 amino acids. Per germline, CDR1 KGHSH and CDR2 LQKENI. V trimming: 3 bases; J trimming: 4 bases; junction bases outside the gene matches: 7.

The rearrangement joins TRBV3-1 (or the pseudogene TRBV3-2) to TRBJ2-7; 7 bases are shared with TRBD2. The germline gives CDR1 LGHDT, CDR2 YNNKEL (reference sequence). V trimming: 0 bases; J trimming: 0 bases; junction bases outside the gene matches: 5. The CDR3 loop spans 16 amino acids. For the CDR3, the DNA is TGTGCCAGCAGCCAAGATTGGGGGGGTACCTCCTACGAGCAGTACTTC. It specifies CASSQDWGGTSYEQYF.

This rearrangement joins TRBV11-2 to TRBJ2-7; 7 bases map to TRBD1. There are 15 residues in the CDR3. J lost 4 bases, V lost 4 bases, and 10 bases had no gene match. Germline CDR1 SGHAT, CDR2 FQNNGV. The chain's CDR3 is CASSSHLTGIYEQYF. CDR3 nucleotides: TGTGCCAGCAGCTCACACCTGACAGGGATTTACGAGCAGTACTTC.

The gene calls are TRBV5-6 and TRBJ2-1; the D is unclear. V was cut by 2 bases and J by 3 bases, with 15 bases left in between. The CDR3 runs 16 residues. CDR1 is SGHDT, CDR2 YYEEEE, per germline. The CDR3: CASSFGTGAFYNEQFF. The CDR3 DNA reads TGTGCCAGCAGCTTTGGTACTGGCGCCTTCTACAATGAGCAGTTCTTC.

The chain joins TRBV15 to TRBJ2-7; TRBD1 aligns across 7 bases. CDR1 LNHNV and CDR2 YYDKDF come from the germline V gene (reference sequence). This CDR3 is 15 amino acids long. Trimming took 5 bases from V and 2 from J; bases not matched to a gene: 9. The CDR3 region has the DNA TGTGCCACCAGCGAGAGACCCGACAGGGCCTACGAGCAGTACTTC. Its translation is CATSERPDRAYEQYF.

The chain joins TRBV7-2 to TRBJ2-1, with 14 bases fitting TRBD2. The V gene end was trimmed by 2 bases and the J gene end by 6 bases; junction bases not matched to a gene: 12. Germline V gene data show CDR1 as SGHTA and CDR2 as FQGNSA. CDR3 length equals 19 residues. CDR3 nucleotide sequence: TGTGCCAGCAGCTTACAAGCCGCCTGGACTAGCGGGAGGATCAATGAGCAGTTCTTC. Its translation is CASSLQAAWTSGRINEQFF.

The V gene is TRBV27, the J gene TRBJ1-2, with D maybe TRBD1 (6 bases). The ends were cut back, 6 bases at V and 6 bases at J, with 14 bases in the middle. This CDR3 comprises 13 residues. Germline loops: CDR1 MNHEY, CDR2 SMNVEV (reference sequence). The CDR3 nucleotides read TGTGCCAGCAGAAAGGGGGGATCTCATGGCTACACCTTC. It yields the protein CASRKGGSHGYTF.

This clone appeared once. The chain carries TRBV5-1 and TRBJ2-1; 9 bases agree with TRBD1. Germline V lookup: CDR1 SGHRS, CDR2 YFSETQ. V lost 1 base and J lost 2; bases outside the gene matches: 4. The CDR3 loop spans 16 amino acids. Here the CDR3 DNA reads TGCGCCAGCAGCTTGACAGGGGGCTTAACCTACAATGAGCAGTTCTTC. It yields the protein CASSLTGGLTYNEQFF.

The CDR3 nucleotides read TGTGCCAGCAGTTTGCCTTCCCGGCAGTTCTTC. This gives the protein CASSLPSRQFF. This chain links TRBV28 with TRBJ2-1; D unresolved. Germline CDR1 reads MDHEN; CDR2 reads SYDVKM. The CDR3 runs 11 residues. Between the trimmed V and J ends, which lost 3 bases and 12 bases, there was a span of 9 bases.

This sequence joins TRBV12-3 or TRBV12-4 and TRBJ1-6; D remains ambiguous. Trimming took 7 bases from V and 7 from J, leaving 11 bases between them. The CDR3 is 13 residues long. CDR3 loop: CASTLIKNSPLHF. The CDR3 DNA is TGTGCCAGCACCCTTATTAAAAATTCACCCCTCCACTTT.

The chain has TRBV30 and TRBJ1-6; D is unclear. The germline V gene has CDR1 GTSNPN and CDR2 SVGIG (reference sequence). Trimming removed 2 bases at V and 3 bases at J, with 5 bases between. The CDR3 sequence is 13 residues long. The CDR3 DNA sequence: TGTGCCTGGAGTACGGACTATAATTCACCCCTCCACTTT. It yields the protein CAWSTDYNSPLHF.

Remarks on this clone: Other DNA sequences within the sample encode an identical CDR3. This sequence joins TRBV5-1 and TRBJ1-2; a possible D gene is TRBD1 (6 bases). Germline CDR1 SGHRS, CDR2 YFSETQ. The CDR3 has 13 residues. Trimming removed 3 bases from V and 3 bases from J, with 9 bases in between. CDR3: CASSSQGDYGYTF. For the CDR3, the DNA is TGCGCCAGCAGCTCACAGGGTGACTATGGCTACACCTTC.

The V call is TRBV6-5, the J call TRBJ2-7; D perhaps matches TRBD2 (5 bases). Germline V CDR1 and CDR2: MNHEY, SVGAGI. Trimming removed 0 bases at V and 0 bases at J, with 9 bases between. The CDR3 totals 15 residues. CDR3 nucleotide sequence: TGTGCCAGCAGTTACTCGAAAGGGAGCTCCTACGAGCAGTACTTC. Protein product: CASSYSKGSSYEQYF.

V and J are TRBV10-1 and TRBJ2-7; the match to TRBD1 covers 9 bases. CDR1 and CDR2 (germline): WNHNN, SYGVQD (reference sequence). V dropped 9 bases and J dropped 5; count of bases not matched to a gene: 11. This CDR3 has 14 residues. This CDR3 is CASRPGQGVHEQYF. DNA for the CDR3: TGCGCCAGTAGACCGGGACAGGGTGTCCACGAGCAGTACTTC.

V gene TRBV24-1 combines with J gene TRBJ2-7; 10 nucleotides match TRBD1. Losses at the gene ends were 3 bases for V and 4 bases for J; bases not matched to a gene: 5. Germline V gene lookup returns CDR1 KGHDR and CDR2 SFDVKD. This CDR3 has 15 residues. This CDR3 is CATSDATGGLYEQYF. CDR3 nucleotides: TGTGCCACCAGTGATGCGACAGGGGGCCTTTACGAGCAGTACTTC.

This clone was observed once. The chain links TRBV5-1 to TRBJ1-4; 7 positions match TRBD1. Per the germline V gene, CDR1 is SGHRS and CDR2 is YFSETQ. The CDR3 has 16 residues. Trimming cost V 4 bases and J 6 bases; bases outside gene matches: 12. CDR3 loop: CASSPALGGDDEKLFF. CDR3 bases: TGCGCCAGCAGCCCCGCCCTAGGGGGCGACGATGAAAAACTGTTTTTT.

The chain is built from TRBV29-1 and TRBJ1-2; D call uncertain. The CDR3 runs to 12 residues. Germline CDR1 SQVTM, CDR2 ANQGSEA. With 4 bases removed from V and 7 bases from J, the gap between germline ends came to 13 bases. The CDR3 coding sequence is TGCAGCGTTGTGACCTGGGTGGGTGGCTACACCTTC. Protein sequence: CSVVTWVGGYTF.

CDR3 residues: CASKRTADRAPYNEQFF. The CDR3 bases are TGTGCCAGCAAGAGAACCGCCGACAGGGCCCCCTACAATGAGCAGTTCTTC. The chain uses TRBV2 and TRBJ2-1; 7 positions agree with TRBD1. CDR1 and CDR2 (germline): SNHLY, FYNNEI. The CDR3 sequence is 17 residues long. Germline trimming cut 7 bases from V and 2 bases from J; bases unmatched to any gene: 14. The whole variable domain, remainder taken from reference TRBV2 and TRBJ2-1, is EPEVTQTPSHQVTQMGQEVILRCVPISNHLYFYWYRQILGQKVEFLVSFYNNEISEKSEIFDDQFSVERPDGSNFTLKIRSTKLEDSAMYFCASKRTADRAPYNEQFFGPGTRLTVL.

J is TRBJ2-5 and V is TRBV6-2 or TRBV6-3, with D tentatively TRBD1 (5 bases). Germline loops: CDR1 MNHEY, CDR2 SVGEGT. V was shortened by 1 base and J by 4 bases, with 7 bases between the two germline ends. The CDR3 is made up of 13 amino acids. The CDR3 sequence: CASSYWQGETQYF. Written as DNA, the CDR3 is TGTGCCAGCAGTTACTGGCAGGGAGAGACCCAGTACTTC.

The gene calls are TRBV27 and TRBJ2-7; D uncertain. The V end lost 0 bases, the J end lost 9 bases, and 12 bases lay between the germline ends. The CDR3 runs to 13 residues. Germline V lookup: CDR1 MNHEY, CDR2 SMNVEV (reference sequence). Written as DNA, the CDR3 is TGTGCCAGCAGTTTATCGGGCAGCCTCTTGCAGTACTTC. Protein: CASSLSGSLLQYF.